The 7 T cell receptor beta chains below all came from one sample that was sequenced in a study of control samples from healthy donors and cancer patients. Clones were read by immunoSEQ multiplex PCR, and TCRdb kept only the in-frame ones, dropping some. The sample contains roughly 69,000 clones, approximately 86% of which appear only once. Sequencing was performed on blood. Source of these receptors: a man aged 55 to 69 in good health.

CDR3 amino acids: CASSLRTSRTDTQYF. CDR3 nucleotides: TGTGCCAGCAGCCTAAGGACTAGCCGCACAGATACGCAGTATTTT. The rearrangement uses TRBV7-2 and TRBJ2-3; 8 nucleotides align to TRBD2. CDR1 SGHTA and CDR2 FQGNSA come from the germline V gene. The CDR3 consists of 15 residues. V gave up 5 bases and J gave up 1 base; unmatched junction bases: 5.

This clone was seen once. This chain connects TRBV29-1 to TRBJ1-2; 8 nucleotides align to TRBD1. Germline CDR1 and CDR2: SQVTM and ANQGSEA. V shed 0 bases, J shed 3 bases, and the junction held 6 bases outside the gene matches. The CDR3 contains 15 residues. The CDR3: CSVEEGTGDYYGYTF. The CDR3 DNA is TGCAGCGTTGAAGAAGGGACAGGCGATTACTATGGCTACACCTTC.

This clone has a handful of counts. The chain joins TRBV5-1 to TRBJ1-1; D remains ambiguous. CDR1 and CDR2 (germline): SGHRS, YFSETQ. Between the trimmed V and J ends, which lost 5 bases and 0 bases, there was a span of 17 bases. The CDR3 runs 16 residues. CDR3 sequence reads: CASRSFPTGMNTEAFF. The CDR3 DNA sequence: TGCGCCAGCAGATCTTTCCCAACGGGGATGAACACTGAAGCTTTCTTT.

This clone was detected a few times. V gene TRBV5-5 combines with J gene TRBJ2-5; the match to TRBD1 covers 8 bases. V dropped 3 bases and J dropped 1; count of bases not matched to a gene: 14. The CDR3 contains 18 residues. CDR1 and CDR2 (germline): SGHKS, YYEKEE (reference sequence). DNA of the CDR3: TGTGCCAGCAGCTCCGCTGGGACAGCGACAGGGGTCCAAGAGACCCAGTACTTC. Translating it yields CASSSAGTATGVQETQYF.

The chain has TRBV6-5 and TRBJ2-1; D is unresolved. Trimming left V 7 bases short and J 7 bases short, with 14 bases between. Germline V lookup: CDR1 MNHEY, CDR2 SVGAGI. The CDR3 extends over 13 amino acids. CDR3 sequence (DNA): TGTGCCAGCACCGTTTCACGTTGGAATGAGCAGTTCTTC. Amino acid sequence: CASTVSRWNEQFF.

The genes are TRBV7-6 and TRBJ2-1, with TRBD1 identical over 9 bases. Trimming removed 3 bases from V and 7 bases from J; junction bases left unmatched: 7. CDR3 size: 15 residues. Germline V lookup: CDR1 SGHVS, CDR2 FNYEAQ. DNA for the CDR3: TGTGCCAGCAGCTTGGAGCGGACAGGGGAAAATGAGCAGTTCTTC. It translates to CASSLERTGENEQFF.

The gene calls are TRBV20-1 and TRBJ1-2; D unclear. Germline V gene sequence: CDR1 DFQATT, CDR2 SNEGSKA (reference sequence). This CDR3 is 11 amino acids long. Trimming took 7 bases from V and 4 from J, leaving 10 bases between them. This CDR3 is CSGRGTYGYTF. The CDR3 DNA sequence: TGCAGTGGCCGGGGAACCTATGGCTACACCTTC.